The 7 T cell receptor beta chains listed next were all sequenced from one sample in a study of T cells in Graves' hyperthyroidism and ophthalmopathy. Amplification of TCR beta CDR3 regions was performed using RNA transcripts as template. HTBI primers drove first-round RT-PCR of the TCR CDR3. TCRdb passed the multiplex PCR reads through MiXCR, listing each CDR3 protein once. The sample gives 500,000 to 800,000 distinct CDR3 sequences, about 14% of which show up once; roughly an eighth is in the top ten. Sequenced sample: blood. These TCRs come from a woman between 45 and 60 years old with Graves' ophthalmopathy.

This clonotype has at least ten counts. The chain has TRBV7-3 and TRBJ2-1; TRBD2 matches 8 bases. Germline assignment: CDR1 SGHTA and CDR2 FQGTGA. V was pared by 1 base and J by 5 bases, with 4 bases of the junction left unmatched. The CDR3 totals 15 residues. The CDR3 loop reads CASSLMSGSHNEQFF. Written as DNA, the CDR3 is TGTGCCAGCAGCTTAATGAGCGGGAGTCACAATGAGCAGTTCTTC.

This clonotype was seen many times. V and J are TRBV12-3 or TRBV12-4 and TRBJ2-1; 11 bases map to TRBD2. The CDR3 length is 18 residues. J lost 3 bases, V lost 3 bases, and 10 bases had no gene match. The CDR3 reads CASSLLAGGPPYYNEQFF. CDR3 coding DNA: TGTGCCAGCAGTTTGCTAGCGGGAGGTCCCCCCTACTACAATGAGCAGTTCTTC.

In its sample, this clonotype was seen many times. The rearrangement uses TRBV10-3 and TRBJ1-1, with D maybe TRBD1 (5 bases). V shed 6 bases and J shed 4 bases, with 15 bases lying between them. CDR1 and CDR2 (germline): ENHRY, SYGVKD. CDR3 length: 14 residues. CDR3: CAIRSWDESTEAFF. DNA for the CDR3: TGTGCCATCAGATCCTGGGACGAGAGCACTGAAGCTTTCTTT.

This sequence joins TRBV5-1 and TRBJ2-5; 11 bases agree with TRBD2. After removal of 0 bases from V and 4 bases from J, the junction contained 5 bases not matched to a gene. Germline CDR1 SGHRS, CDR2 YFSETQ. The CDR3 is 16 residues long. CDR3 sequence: CASSLDPSGRRETQYF. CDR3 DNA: TGCGCCAGCAGCTTGGATCCTAGCGGGAGGCGAGAGACCCAGTACTTC.

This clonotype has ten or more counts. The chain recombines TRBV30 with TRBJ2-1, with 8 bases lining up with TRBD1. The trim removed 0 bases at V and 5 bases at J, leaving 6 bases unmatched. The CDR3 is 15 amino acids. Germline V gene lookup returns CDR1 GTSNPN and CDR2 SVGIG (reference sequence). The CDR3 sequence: CAWSVVDRVNNEQFF. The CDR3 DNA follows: TGTGCCTGGAGTGTAGTGGACAGGGTAAACAATGAGCAGTTCTTC.

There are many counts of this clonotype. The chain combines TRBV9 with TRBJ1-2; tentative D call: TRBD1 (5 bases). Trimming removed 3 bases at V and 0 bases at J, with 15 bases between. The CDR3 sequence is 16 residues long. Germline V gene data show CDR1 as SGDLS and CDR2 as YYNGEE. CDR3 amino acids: CASSEGPTAPNYGYTF. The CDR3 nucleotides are TGTGCCAGCAGCGAGGGCCCGACAGCTCCTAACTATGGCTACACCTTC.

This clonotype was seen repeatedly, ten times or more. CDR3: CASSRLAGGVGKNEQFF. The CDR3 nucleotides are TGTGCCAGTAGTCGTCTAGCGGGAGGGGTCGGGAAGAATGAGCAGTTCTTC. This sequence joins TRBV19 and TRBJ2-1, with TRBD2 matching over 12 bases. V shed 5 bases, J shed 7 bases, and the junction held 12 bases outside the gene matches. The CDR3 length is 17 residues. Germline V gives CDR1 LNHDA, CDR2 SQIVND (reference sequence).